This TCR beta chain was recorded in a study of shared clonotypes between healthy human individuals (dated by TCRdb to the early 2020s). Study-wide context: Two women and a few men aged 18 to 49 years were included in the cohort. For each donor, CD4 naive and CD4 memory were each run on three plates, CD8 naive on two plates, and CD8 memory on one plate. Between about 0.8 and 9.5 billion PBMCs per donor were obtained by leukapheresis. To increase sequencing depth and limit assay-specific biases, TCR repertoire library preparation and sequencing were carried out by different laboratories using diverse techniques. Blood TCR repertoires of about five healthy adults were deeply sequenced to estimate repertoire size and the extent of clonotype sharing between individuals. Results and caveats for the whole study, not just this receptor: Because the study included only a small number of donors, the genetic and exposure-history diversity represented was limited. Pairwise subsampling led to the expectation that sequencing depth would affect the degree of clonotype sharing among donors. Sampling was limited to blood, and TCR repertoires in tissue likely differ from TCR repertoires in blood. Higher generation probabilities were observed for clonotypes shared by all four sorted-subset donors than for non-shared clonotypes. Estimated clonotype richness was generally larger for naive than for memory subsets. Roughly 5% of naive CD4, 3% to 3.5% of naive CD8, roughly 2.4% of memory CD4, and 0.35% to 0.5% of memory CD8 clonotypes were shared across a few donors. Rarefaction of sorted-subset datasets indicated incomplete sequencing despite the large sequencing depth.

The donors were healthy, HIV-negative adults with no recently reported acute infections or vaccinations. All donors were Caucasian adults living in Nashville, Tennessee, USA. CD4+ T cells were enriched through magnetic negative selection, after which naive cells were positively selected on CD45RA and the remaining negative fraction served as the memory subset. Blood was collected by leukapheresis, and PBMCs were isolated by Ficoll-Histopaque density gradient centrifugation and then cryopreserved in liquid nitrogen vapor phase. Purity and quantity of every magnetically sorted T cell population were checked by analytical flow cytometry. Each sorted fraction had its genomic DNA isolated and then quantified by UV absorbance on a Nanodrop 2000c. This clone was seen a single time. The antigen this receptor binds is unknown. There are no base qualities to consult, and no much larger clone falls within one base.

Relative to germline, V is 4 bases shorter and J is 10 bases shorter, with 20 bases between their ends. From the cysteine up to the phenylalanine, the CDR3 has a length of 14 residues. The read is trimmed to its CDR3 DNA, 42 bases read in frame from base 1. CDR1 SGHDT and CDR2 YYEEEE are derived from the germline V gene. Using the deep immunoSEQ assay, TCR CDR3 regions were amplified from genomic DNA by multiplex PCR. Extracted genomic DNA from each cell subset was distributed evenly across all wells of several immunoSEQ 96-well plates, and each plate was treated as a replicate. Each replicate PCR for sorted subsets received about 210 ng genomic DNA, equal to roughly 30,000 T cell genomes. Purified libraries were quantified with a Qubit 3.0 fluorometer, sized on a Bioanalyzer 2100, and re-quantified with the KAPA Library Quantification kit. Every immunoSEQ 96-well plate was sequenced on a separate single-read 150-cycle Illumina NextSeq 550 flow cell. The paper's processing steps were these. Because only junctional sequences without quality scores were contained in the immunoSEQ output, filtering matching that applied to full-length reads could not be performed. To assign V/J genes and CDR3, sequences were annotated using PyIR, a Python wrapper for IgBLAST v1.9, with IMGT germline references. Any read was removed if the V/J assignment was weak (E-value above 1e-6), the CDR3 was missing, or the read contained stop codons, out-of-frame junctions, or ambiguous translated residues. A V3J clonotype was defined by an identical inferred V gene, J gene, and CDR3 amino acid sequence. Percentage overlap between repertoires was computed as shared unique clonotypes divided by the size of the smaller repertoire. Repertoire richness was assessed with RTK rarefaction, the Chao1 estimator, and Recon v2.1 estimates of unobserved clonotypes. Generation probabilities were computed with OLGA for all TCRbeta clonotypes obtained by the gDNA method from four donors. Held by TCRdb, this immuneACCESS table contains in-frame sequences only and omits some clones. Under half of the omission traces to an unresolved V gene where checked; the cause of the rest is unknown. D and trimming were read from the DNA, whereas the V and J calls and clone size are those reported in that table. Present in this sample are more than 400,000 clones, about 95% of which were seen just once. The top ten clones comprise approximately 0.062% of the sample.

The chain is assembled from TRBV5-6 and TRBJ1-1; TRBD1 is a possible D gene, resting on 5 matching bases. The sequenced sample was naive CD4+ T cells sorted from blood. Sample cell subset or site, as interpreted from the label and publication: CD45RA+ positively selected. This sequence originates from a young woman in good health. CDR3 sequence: CASSGTREGLGAFF. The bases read TGTGCCAGCAGCGGGACCAGGGAGGGGCTAGGAGCTTTCTTT.